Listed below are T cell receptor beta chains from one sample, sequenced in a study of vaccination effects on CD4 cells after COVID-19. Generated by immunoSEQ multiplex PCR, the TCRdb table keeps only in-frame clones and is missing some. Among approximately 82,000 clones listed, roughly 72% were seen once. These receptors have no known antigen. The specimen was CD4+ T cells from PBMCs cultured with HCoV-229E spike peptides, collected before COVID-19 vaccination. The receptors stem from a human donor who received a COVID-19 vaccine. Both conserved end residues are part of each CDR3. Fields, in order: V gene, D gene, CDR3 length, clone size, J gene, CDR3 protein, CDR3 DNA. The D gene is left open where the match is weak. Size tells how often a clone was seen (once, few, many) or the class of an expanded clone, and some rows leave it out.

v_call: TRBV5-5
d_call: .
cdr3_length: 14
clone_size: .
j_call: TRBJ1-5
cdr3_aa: CASSLERTMVAQHF
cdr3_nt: TGTGCCAGCAGCTTGGAGCGGACCATGGTGGCCCAGCATTTT

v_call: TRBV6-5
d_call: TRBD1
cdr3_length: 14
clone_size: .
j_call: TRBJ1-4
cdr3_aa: CASSSGGTNEKLFF
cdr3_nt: TGTGCCAGCAGTTCAGGGGGGACCAATGAAAAACTGTTTTTT

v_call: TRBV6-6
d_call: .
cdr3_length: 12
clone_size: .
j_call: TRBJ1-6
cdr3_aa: CASSFNNSPLHF
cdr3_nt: TGTGCCAGCAGTTTTAATAATTCACCCCTCCACTTT

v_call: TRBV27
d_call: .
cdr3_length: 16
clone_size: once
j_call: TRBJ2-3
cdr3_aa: CASSLRSTGDTDTQYF
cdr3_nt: TGTGCCAGCAGTTTAAGGTCCACTGGTGACACAGATACGCAGTATTTT

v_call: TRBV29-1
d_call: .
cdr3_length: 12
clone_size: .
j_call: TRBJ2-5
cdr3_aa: CSVDPGYETQYF
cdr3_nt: TGCAGCGTTGACCCAGGGTACGAGACCCAGTACTTC

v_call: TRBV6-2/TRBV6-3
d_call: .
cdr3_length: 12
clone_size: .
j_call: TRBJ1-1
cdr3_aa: CASSLGVTEAFF
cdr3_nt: TGTGCCAGCAGCTTAGGGGTAACTGAAGCTTTCTTT

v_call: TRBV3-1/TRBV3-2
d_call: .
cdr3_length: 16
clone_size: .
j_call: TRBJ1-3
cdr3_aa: CASSQVGGAGGNTIYF
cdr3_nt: TGTGCCAGCAGCCAAGTTGGGGGGGCCGGTGGAAACACCATATATTTT

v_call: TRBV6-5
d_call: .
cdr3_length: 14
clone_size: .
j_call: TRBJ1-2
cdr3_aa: CASWSPAWPYGYTF
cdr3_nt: TGTGCCAGCTGGTCGCCGGCGTGGCCCTATGGCTACACCTTC

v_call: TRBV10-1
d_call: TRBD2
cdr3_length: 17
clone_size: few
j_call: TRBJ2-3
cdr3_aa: CASSDRGSGRARDTQYF
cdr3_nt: TGCGCCAGTAGTGACAGGGGTAGCGGGAGGGCTCGGGATACGCAGTATTTT

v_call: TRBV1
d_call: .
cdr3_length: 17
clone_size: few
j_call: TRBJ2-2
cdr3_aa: CTSSAHRDRGQTGELFF
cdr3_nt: TGCACCAGCAGCGCTCACCGGGACAGGGGGCAAACCGGGGAGCTGTTTTTT

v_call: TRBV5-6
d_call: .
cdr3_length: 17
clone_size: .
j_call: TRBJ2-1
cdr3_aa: CASSLTDRTLPYNEQFF
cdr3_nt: TGTGCCAGCAGCTTGACGGATAGGACATTGCCCTACAATGAGCAGTTCTTC

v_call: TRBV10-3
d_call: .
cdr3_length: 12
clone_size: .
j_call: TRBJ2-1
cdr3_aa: CAISESGSEQFF
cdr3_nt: TGTGCCATCAGTGAGTCTGGAAGCGAGCAGTTCTTC

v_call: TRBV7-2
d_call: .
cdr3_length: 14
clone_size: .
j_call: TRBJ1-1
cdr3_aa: CASRKDPLNTEAFF
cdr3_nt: TGTGCCAGCAGAAAAGACCCTTTGAACACTGAAGCTTTCTTT

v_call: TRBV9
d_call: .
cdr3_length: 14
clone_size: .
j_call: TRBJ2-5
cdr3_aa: CASSPSTVGETQYF
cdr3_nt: TGTGCCAGCAGCCCCTCGACAGTAGGCGAGACCCAGTACTTC

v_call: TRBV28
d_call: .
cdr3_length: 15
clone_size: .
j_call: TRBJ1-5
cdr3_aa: CASSYSKYSNQPQHF
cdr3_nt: TGTGCCAGCAGTTATAGCAAATATAGCAATCAGCCCCAGCATTTT

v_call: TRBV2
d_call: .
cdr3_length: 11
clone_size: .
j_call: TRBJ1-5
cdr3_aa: CASRYNQPQHF
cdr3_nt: TGTGCCAGCAGGTACAATCAGCCCCAGCATTTT

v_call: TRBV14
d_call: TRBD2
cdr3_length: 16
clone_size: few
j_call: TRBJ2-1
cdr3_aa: CASSLRALAGGNEQFF
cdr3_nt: TGTGCCAGCAGCCTGCGAGCACTAGCGGGGGGCAATGAGCAGTTCTTC

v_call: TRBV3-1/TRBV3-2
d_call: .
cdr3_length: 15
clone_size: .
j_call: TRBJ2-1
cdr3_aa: CASSLTESSLGEQFF
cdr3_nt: TGTGCCAGCAGCCTTACTGAGTCGTCATTGGGTGAGCAGTTCTTC

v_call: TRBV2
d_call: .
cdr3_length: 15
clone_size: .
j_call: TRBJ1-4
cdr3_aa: CASSVGQVVNEKLFF
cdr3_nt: TGTGCCAGCAGTGTGGGTCAGGTGGTTAATGAAAAACTGTTTTTT

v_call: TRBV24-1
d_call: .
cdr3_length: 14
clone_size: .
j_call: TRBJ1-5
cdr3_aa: CATSEAFGNQPQHF
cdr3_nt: TGTGCCACCAGTGAGGCCTTTGGCAATCAGCCCCAGCATTTT

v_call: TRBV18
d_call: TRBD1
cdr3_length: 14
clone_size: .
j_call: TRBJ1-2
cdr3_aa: CASFSDRSVYGYTF
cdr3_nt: TGTGCCAGCTTCTCGGACAGGTCCGTCTATGGCTACACCTTC

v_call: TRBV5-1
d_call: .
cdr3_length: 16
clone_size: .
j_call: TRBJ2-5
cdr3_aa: CASSFGSDRRGETQYF
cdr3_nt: TGCGCCAGCAGCTTTGGTAGCGACCGGAGGGGGGAGACCCAGTACTTC

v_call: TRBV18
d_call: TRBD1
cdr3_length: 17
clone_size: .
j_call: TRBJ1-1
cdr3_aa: CASSPPGQRTLNTEAFF
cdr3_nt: TGTGCCAGCTCACCCCCGGGACAGAGAACACTGAACACTGAAGCTTTCTTT

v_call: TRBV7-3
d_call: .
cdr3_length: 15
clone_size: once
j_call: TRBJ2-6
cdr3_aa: CASSLVGDRANVLTF
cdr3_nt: TGTGCCAGCAGCCTCGTCGGGGACAGGGCCAACGTCCTGACTTTC

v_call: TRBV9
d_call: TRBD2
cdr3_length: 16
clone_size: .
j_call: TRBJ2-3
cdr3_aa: CASSARLAGGTDTQYF
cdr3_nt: TGTGCCAGCAGCGCGCGACTAGCGGGGGGCACAGATACGCAGTATTTT

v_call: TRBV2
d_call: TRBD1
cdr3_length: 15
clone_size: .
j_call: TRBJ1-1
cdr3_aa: CASRGPQGARTEAFF
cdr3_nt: TGTGCCAGCAGGGGCCCACAGGGGGCGCGCACTGAAGCTTTCTTT

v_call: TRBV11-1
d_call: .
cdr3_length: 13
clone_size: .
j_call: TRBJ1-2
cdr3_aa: CASSFDGSYGYTF
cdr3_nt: TGTGCCAGCAGCTTCGACGGAAGCTATGGCTACACCTTC

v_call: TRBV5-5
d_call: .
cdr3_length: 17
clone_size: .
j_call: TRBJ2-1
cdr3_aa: CASSLGARGAVWDEQFF
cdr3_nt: TGTGCCAGCAGCTTGGGCGCTCGGGGGGCGGTTTGGGATGAGCAGTTCTTC

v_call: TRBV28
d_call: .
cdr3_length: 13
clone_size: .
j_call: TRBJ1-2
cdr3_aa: CASMYGNNYGYTF
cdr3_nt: TGTGCCAGCATGTACGGGAACAACTATGGCTACACCTTC

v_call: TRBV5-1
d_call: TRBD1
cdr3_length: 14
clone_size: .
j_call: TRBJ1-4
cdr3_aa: CASSFGTGGEKLFF
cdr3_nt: TGCGCCAGCAGCTTTGGGACAGGAGGTGAAAAACTGTTTTTT

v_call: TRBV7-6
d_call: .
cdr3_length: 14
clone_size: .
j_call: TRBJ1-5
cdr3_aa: CASSLEVTNQPQHF
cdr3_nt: TGTGCCAGCAGCCTGGAGGTCACGAATCAGCCCCAGCATTTT

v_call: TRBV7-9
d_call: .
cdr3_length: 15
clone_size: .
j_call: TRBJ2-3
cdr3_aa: CASSSGLSSTDTQYF
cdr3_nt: TGTGCCAGCAGCTCGGGACTGTCTAGCACAGATACGCAGTATTTT

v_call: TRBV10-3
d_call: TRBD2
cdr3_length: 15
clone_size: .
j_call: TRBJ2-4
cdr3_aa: CAISVQLAGGRIQYF
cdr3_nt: TGTGCCATCAGTGTACAACTAGCGGGGGGCCGCATTCAGTACTTC